Described below is a single T cell receptor beta chain sequence and its context. Its antigen is not known. Looked up from germline, CDR1 is SGHVS and CDR2 is FQNEAQ. The ends lost 8 bases at V and 4 bases at J; junction bases unmatched: 1. CDR3 length: 12 amino acids. This entry comes from a study of CD8 T cells in Susac syndrome. Random-hexamer reverse transcription was applied to about 0.45 to 1 ug RNA. The CDR3 of TCR beta was amplified by immunoSEQ multiplex PCR across 54 Vbeta and 13 Jbeta. In TCRdb, the immunoSEQ multiplex PCR reads were re-called with MiXCR into one record per CDR3 protein. The table includes hundreds of thousands of distinct CDR3 sequences, approximately 90% detected once. Sequencing of TCR beta was carried out in blood CD8+ and CD4+ T cells. TEMRA cells were FACS-enriched and CD8+ and CD4+ T cells negatively isolated. Study-wide points: The study recognized that its TCR sequencing and HLA analysis covered a relatively small number of individuals.

This rearrangement joins TRBV7-8 to TRBJ1-2, with TRBD1 matching 10 bases. The receptor's source is a human donor with multiple sclerosis. The sequenced material came from CD8+ T cells from PBMCs. In nucleotides, the CDR3 is TGTGCCAGCGGACAGGGGGGCTATGGCTACACCTTC. As protein: CASGQGGYGYTF.